This T cell receptor (beta chain) was observed in a study of Graves' ophthalmopathy and Graves' hyperthyroidism. Investigators amplified TCR beta CDR3 regions from RNA transcripts. First-round RT-PCR with HTBI primers preceded a second-round multiplex PCR. TCRdb used MiXCR to reprocess the multiplex PCR reads, holding one entry per CDR3 protein. Found here are about 740,000 distinct CDR3 sequences, 40% of them singletons; the top ten hold less than 55%. Patients were diagnosed from clinical symptoms, serum thyroxine, TRAb, thyroid ultrasound and orbital computed tomography. The CDR3 runs 15 residues. V shed 2 bases and J shed 6 bases, with 17 bases lying between them. From germline, CDR1 is MNHEY and CDR2 SVGAGI.

The V call is TRBV6-5, the J call TRBJ2-7; possible D gene TRBD1, 6 bases. Source material: peripheral blood. This receptor was taken from an adult man with Graves' ophthalmopathy. CDR3 nucleotides: TGTGCCAGCAGTTACGAAGGGGGTGTTCTAGGCGAGCAGTACTTC. Amino acids: CASSYEGGVLGEQYF.